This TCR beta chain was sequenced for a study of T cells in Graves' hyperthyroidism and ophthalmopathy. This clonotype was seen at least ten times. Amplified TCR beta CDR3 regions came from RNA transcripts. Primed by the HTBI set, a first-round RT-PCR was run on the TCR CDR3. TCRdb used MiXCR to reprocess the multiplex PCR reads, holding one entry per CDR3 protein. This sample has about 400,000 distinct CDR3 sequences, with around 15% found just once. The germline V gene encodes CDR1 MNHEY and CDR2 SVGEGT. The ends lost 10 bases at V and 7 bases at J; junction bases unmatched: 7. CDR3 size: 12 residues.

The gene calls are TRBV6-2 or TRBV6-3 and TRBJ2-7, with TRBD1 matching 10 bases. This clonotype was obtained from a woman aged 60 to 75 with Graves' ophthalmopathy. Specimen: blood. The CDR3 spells CATRQGAREQYF. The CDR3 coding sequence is TGTGCCACTCGACAGGGGGCTCGGGAGCAGTACTTC.